The entry below gives a single T cell receptor (beta chain) sequence along with its context. From germline, CDR1 is SNHLY and CDR2 FYNNEI. The CDR3 runs 14 residues. V was trimmed by 6 bases and J by 5 bases, leaving 13 bases between them. Treatment of the sample: around 19 received Ad26.COV2.S at low or high dose, single or two shots; several received placebo; per-sample allocation not given. Samples came from day 63 after the first vaccine or placebo injection. Clones were sequenced by immunoSEQ multiplex PCR, and TCRdb holds only the in-frame ones, with some missing. The sample holds 300,000 to 400,000 clones, around nine tenths seen once. The data derive from a study of Ad26.COV2.S vaccination and SARS-CoV-2 variants.

This chain links TRBV2 with TRBJ2-2, with D possibly matching TRBD2 (6 bases). The source of this sequence is a person aged 18-65 years who received the Ad26.COV2.S COVID-19 vaccine or a placebo. This specimen consisted of peripheral blood, obtained in a trial of Ad26.COV2.S vaccine versus placebo. This CDR3 is CASRETGGTGELFF. The CDR3 nucleotides are TGTGCCAGCAGGGAAACTGGGGGGACCGGGGAGCTGTTTTTT.